The 22 T cell receptor beta chains below all came from one sample that was sequenced in a study of metastatic and nonmetastatic thyroid tumors. No treatment had been given to any patient before thyroid surgery. TCRdb reprocessed the PCR reads via MiXCR. The sample contains 15,000 or so clones, about a quarter of which appear only once. Input material: tumor tissue. All receptors derive from a female donor with papillary thyroid cancer or a benign thyroid nodule (not recorded which). Some clones in this sample may be carry-over from other donors' samples.

Ten or more counts support this clone. The chain couples TRBV29-1 to TRBJ1-2, with a weak D call TRBD1 (6 bases). The V gene's germline CDR1 is SQVTM and CDR2 ANQGSEA. Trimming removed 4 bases from V and 8 bases from J, with 11 bases in between. This CDR3 has 11 amino acids. As DNA, the CDR3 is TGCAGCGTTGCAGGGGAAGGAGGCTACACCTTC. This gives the protein CSVAGEGGYTF.

Regarding this clone: An end of the junction does not agree with germline; a read error may underlie this. The V call is TRBV18, the J call TRBJ2-1; D possibly corresponds to TRBD1 (7 bases). Germline V gene data show CDR1 as KGHSH and CDR2 as LQKENI. This CDR3 has 17 residues. The chain's CDR3 is CASSPLATSMRGHEQLF. DNA of the CDR3: TGTGCCAGCTCACCGCTCGCTACTAGCATGAGGGGGCATGAGCAGCTCTTC.

The CDR3 nucleotides are TGTGCCAGCTCCCCGGGACAGGGGGACTCACCCCTCCACTTT. Translating it yields CASSPGQGDSPLHF. This chain connects TRBV18 to TRBJ1-6; TRBD1 matches at 11 bases. Per germline, CDR1 KGHSH and CDR2 LQKENI. The CDR3 covers 14 residues. Germline trimming cut 6 bases from V and 10 bases from J; bases unmatched to any gene: 5.

Comments on this clone: At one end, the junction sequence differs from germline, possibly due to a read error. V usage is TRBV12-3 or TRBV12-4 and J usage is TRBJ2-3; D is perhaps TRBD1 (5 bases). CDR3 length equals 12 residues. The CDR3 here is CANTSVTDTQYF. The CDR3 nucleotides read TGTGCCAACACCTCTGTGACAGATACGCAATATTTT.

This clone counts as medium-sized (0.01 to 0.1%). V usage is TRBV4-1 and J usage is TRBJ2-7; no definite D call. V was shortened by 4 bases and J by 0 bases, with 10 bases between the two germline ends. The CDR3 spans 14 residues. Germline CDR1 reads MGHRA; CDR2 reads YSYEKL. The chain's CDR3 is CASSPLQSSYEQYF. In DNA, the CDR3 is TGCGCCAGCAGCCCCCTACAGAGCTCCTACGAGCAGTACTTC.

This clone was observed a handful of times. The rearrangement joins TRBV6-1 to TRBJ2-3; D is undetermined. The CDR3 has 14 amino acids. Trimming removed 7 bases at V and 0 bases at J, with 11 bases between. Germline V gene data show CDR1 as MNHNS and CDR2 as SASEGT. CDR3 bases: TGTGCCAGCAAGTGCGTTTTTAGCACAGATACGCAGTATTTT. Amino acid sequence: CASKCVFSTDTQYF.

The rearrangement links TRBV5-4 to TRBJ2-3; 7 bases align to TRBD1. V lost 0 bases to trimming and J lost 4 bases; unmatched junction nucleotides: 2. CDR1 is SGHNT, CDR2 YYREEE, per germline (reference sequence). The CDR3 sequence is 14 residues long. The CDR3 nucleotides are TGTGCCAGCAGCTTGGGACAGGGCGCAGATACGCAGTATTTT. Amino acid sequence: CASSLGQGADTQYF. Combining the CDR3 with reference TRBV5-4 and TRBJ2-3 gives the whole variable domain ETGVTQSPTHLIKTRGQQVTLRCSSQSGHNTVSWYQQALGQGPQFIFQYYREEENGRGNFPPRFSGLQFPNYSSELNVNALELDDSALYLCASSLGQGADTQYFGPGTRLTVL.

On this clone itself: At one end the junction does not follow the germline gene, possibly because of a read error. This sequence joins TRBV5-1 and TRBJ2-3, with D hard to call. CDR3 size: 13 residues. CDR1 SGHRS and CDR2 YFSETQ come from the germline V gene. CDR3: CASSFVVTYTQYF. The CDR3 DNA is TGCGCCAGCAGCTTTGTAGTCACATATACGCAGTATTTT. Based on the CDR3 plus reference TRBV5-1 and TRBJ2-3, the full variable domain is KAGVTQTPRYLIKTRGQQVTLSCSPISGHRSVSWYQQTPGQGLQFLFEYFSETQRNKGNFPGRFSGRQFSNSRSEMNVSTLELGDSALYLCASSFVVTYTQYFGPGTRLTVL.

In this sample, this clone turned up many times. The germline gene is not matched at one end of the junction; a read error may be the cause. The same CDR3 also results from other DNA sequences found in this sample. The chain carries TRBV27 and TRBJ1-6; D is perhaps TRBD1 (5 bases). Germline V lookup: CDR1 MNHEY, CDR2 SMNVEV (reference sequence). The CDR3 consists of 16 residues. CDR3 DNA sequence: TGCGCCAGCAGTTTTTCCGGGGGGGGCTATAATTCACCCCTCCACTTT. It translates to CASSFSGGGYNSPLHF.

By share, this clone counts as medium-sized (0.01 to 0.1%). This chain links TRBV6-4 with TRBJ2-2, with 8 bases matching TRBD2. Losses at the gene ends were 5 bases for V and 4 bases for J; bases not matched to a gene: 0. Germline loops: CDR1 MRHNA, CDR2 SNTAGT. The CDR3 length is 13 residues. The CDR3 here is CASSSGSTGELFF. The DNA for the CDR3 is TGTGCCAGCAGTAGCGGGAGCACCGGGGAGCTGTTTTTT.

The chain employs TRBV15 and TRBJ2-5; TRBD2 agrees at 7 bases. This CDR3 contains 15 residues. Germline CDR1 LNHNV, CDR2 YYDKDF (reference sequence). Trimming took 0 bases from V and 5 from J; bases not matched to a gene: 6. The CDR3 protein is CATSRDRGLGETQYF. The CDR3 coding sequence is TGTGCCACCAGCAGAGATCGAGGACTAGGCGAGACCCAGTACTTC. Full variable domain (outside the CDR3, taken from reference TRBV15 and TRBJ2-5): DAMVIQNPRYQVTQFGKPVTLSCSQTLNHNVMYWYQQKSSQAPKLLFHYYDKDFNNEADTPDNFQSRRPNTSFCFLDIRSPGLGDTAMYLCATSRDRGLGETQYFGPGTRLLVL.

For this clone: One junction end disagrees with the germline gene, perhaps due to a read error. The chain employs TRBV5-1 and TRBJ2-5, with TRBD1 as a possible D gene (5 bases). Germline-derived CDR1 and CDR2 are SGHRS and YFSETQ. This CDR3 is 13 amino acids long. The CDR3 spells CASRETVKENQYF. The CDR3, as DNA: TGCGCCAGCAGGGAGACAGTGAAAGAGAACCAGTACTTC.

This clone came up a few times. This chain uses TRBV7-2 with TRBJ2-7, with 7 bases identical to TRBD1. The germline CDR1 and CDR2 sequences are SGHTA and FQGNSA. This CDR3 contains 14 residues. V was pared by 1 base and J by 2 bases, with 2 bases of the junction left unmatched. The CDR3 DNA is TGTGCCAGCAGCTTAGGGACAGGAACCTACGAGCAGTACTTC. It encodes CASSLGTGTYEQYF.

In nucleotides, the CDR3 is TGCGCCAGCAGTGAGTTACAATTTATTGGAGGGCCTAGCACAGATACGCAGTATTTT. Residues: CASSELQFIGGPSTDTQYF. V gene TRBV10-2 combines with J gene TRBJ2-3; a weak D match, TRBD2 (6 bases). Germline V lookup: CDR1 WSHSY, CDR2 SAAADI. V was trimmed by 1 base and J by 0 bases, leaving 20 bases between them. CDR3 length equals 19 residues.

This clone ranks as medium-sized. CDR3 residues: CASSTSYEQYF. In nucleotides, the CDR3 is TGTGCCAGCAGTACCTCCTACGAGCAGTACTTC. This chain joins TRBV6-1 and TRBJ2-7; the D is unclear. The CDR3 consists of 11 residues. From germline, CDR1 is MNHNS and CDR2 SASEGT. V was clipped by 5 bases and J by 0 bases, with 2 bases between them.

This rearrangement joins TRBV5-8 to TRBJ2-7, with TRBD2 as a possible D gene (6 bases). Germline V gene data show CDR1 as SGHTS and CDR2 as YDEGEE. Trimming removed 4 bases at V and 4 bases at J, with 12 bases between. This CDR3 contains 13 residues. In nucleotides, the CDR3 is TGTGCCAGCAGCGTCCAGGGAGGATACGAGCAGTACTTC. Its protein product is CASSVQGGYEQYF.

Notes on this clone: A read error may produce the germline difference seen at one junction end. This chain links TRBV11-3 with TRBJ2-2; 10 bases agree with TRBD1. CDR1 and CDR2 (germline): SGHNT, YENEEA. This CDR3 has 14 amino acids. The chain's CDR3 is CAGSWTGGTGELFF. The CDR3 nucleotides are TGTGCCGGCAGCTGGACAGGGGGCACCGGGGAGCTGTTTTTT.

The rearrangement links TRBV15 to TRBJ2-1; no firm D call. The CDR3 sequence is 13 residues long. V dropped 1 base and J dropped 5 bases, with 6 bases sitting between them. Looked up from germline, CDR1 is LNHNV and CDR2 is YYDKDF (reference sequence). CDR3: CATSRAGHNEQFF. CDR3 nucleotide sequence: TGTGCCACCAGCAGAGCCGGGCACAATGAGCAGTTCTTC.

Note on this clone: The junction and the germline gene differ at one end; a read error may be behind it. V and J are TRBV6-1 and TRBJ2-1; 7 positions match TRBD2. Germline values: CDR1 MNHNS, CDR2 SASEGT. CDR3 length: 14 residues. CDR3 DNA: TGTGCCAGCAGTGAATCCGGACTAGTTAATGAGCGGTTCTTC. Protein: CASSESGLVNERFF.

This clone occurred many times. This sequence joins TRBV27 and TRBJ2-7; TRBD2 aligns across 11 bases. The germline V gene has CDR1 MNHEY and CDR2 SMNVEV (reference sequence). This CDR3 comprises 18 residues. V trimming: 5 bases; J trimming: 4 bases; junction bases outside the gene matches: 16. The CDR3 bases are TGTGCCAGCAGTCAGGCCGAGGGGACTAGCGGAGCCCCTTACGAGCAGTACTTC. It translates to CASSQAEGTSGAPYEQYF.

This clone has ten or more counts. The V and J genes are TRBV12-3 or TRBV12-4 and TRBJ2-3; tentatively, D is TRBD1 or TRBD2 (6 bases each). V was cut by 2 bases and J by 5 bases, with 17 bases left in between. The CDR3 has 16 residues. CDR3 sequence: CASSLQTGWRGDTQYF. CDR3 DNA sequence: TGTGCCAGCAGTTTACAAACAGGGTGGAGGGGAGATACGCAGTATTTT.

This clone was recorded many times. The chain employs TRBV5-5 and TRBJ2-3; D unclear. CDR3 length: 15 residues. CDR1 and CDR2 from the germline V gene are SGHKS and YYEKEE (reference sequence). V lost 4 bases and J 0 bases, leaving 12 bases between the germline ends. The CDR3 here is CASSPQAASTDTQYF. The CDR3, as DNA: TGTGCCAGCAGCCCCCAGGCGGCCAGCACAGATACGCAGTATTTT.